One sample yielded the 26 T cell receptor beta chains listed below, sequenced in a study of blood T cell repertoires in COVID-19. Sequencing was performed with immunoSEQ multiplex PCR; in TCRdb, only in-frame clones are kept and a portion is missing. This sample has 250,000 to 350,000 clones; 80% to 90% occur once, and the top ten carry roughly 5.9%. Sequencing used peripheral blood. The source is a woman in her forties or fifties with COVID-19, enrolled during active disease.

This chain links TRBV19 with TRBJ2-3, with 15 bases aligning to TRBD2. Germline V gives CDR1 LNHDA, CDR2 SQIVND (reference sequence). This CDR3 comprises 16 residues. The V segment lost 4 bases and the J segment 7 bases; nucleotides outside the gene matches: 6. Written as DNA, the CDR3 is TGTGCCAGTAGTACAGGACTAGCGGGAGGGCAGAATACGCAGTATTTT. Protein product: CASSTGLAGGQNTQYF.

The chain carries TRBV5-1 and TRBJ2-3, with 12 bases matching TRBD2. CDR3 size: 16 residues. Per the germline V gene, CDR1 is SGHRS and CDR2 is YFSETQ. V gave up 5 bases and J gave up 3 bases; unmatched junction bases: 7. The CDR3 spells CASSFLAGGPTDTQYF. The CDR3 coding sequence is TGCGCCAGCAGTTTCCTAGCGGGAGGGCCGACAGATACGCAGTATTTT.

The CDR3 is CASLPGGAKVTEAFF. As DNA, the CDR3 is TGTGCCAGCCTCCCGGGAGGGGCTAAAGTCACTGAAGCTTTCTTT. The chain combines TRBV28 with TRBJ1-1; possibly TRBD1 for D (5 bases). Per germline, CDR1 MDHEN and CDR2 SYDVKM. Trimming cost V 8 bases and J 4 bases, with 20 bases left between them. The CDR3 runs to 15 residues.

The rearrangement uses TRBV7-9 and TRBJ1-4, with a tentative D call TRBD1 (5 bases). The CDR3 runs to 17 residues. The V end lost 2 bases, the J end lost 0 bases, and 13 bases lay between the germline ends. Germline V lookup: CDR1 SEHNR, CDR2 FQNEAQ (reference sequence). The CDR3 coding sequence is TGTGCCAGCAGCTTAAGGGGAAGCCTAGCAACTAATGAAAAACTGTTTTTT. Encoded protein: CASSLRGSLATNEKLFF.

This clone was seen only once. V is TRBV10-3 and J is TRBJ2-1; 7 bases agree with TRBD1. The CDR3 has 12 amino acids. Germline V lookup: CDR1 ENHRY, CDR2 SYGVKD. Unmatched junction bases numbered 9, after V lost 11 bases and J lost 8 bases. Here the CDR3 reads CAHSNRGDEQFF. CDR3 nucleotide sequence: TGTGCCCACAGTAACAGGGGCGATGAGCAGTTCTTC.

This chain uses TRBV29-1 with TRBJ1-3; D unclear. Germline V gene lookup returns CDR1 SQVTM and CDR2 ANQGSEA. Between the trimmed V and J ends, which lost 3 bases and 0 bases, there was a span of 6 bases. The CDR3 sequence is 13 residues long. The CDR3 coding sequence is TGCAGCGTTGAGGGCCCCTCTGGAAACACCATATATTTT. Residues: CSVEGPSGNTIYF.

Turning to this clone: The same CDR3 is also encoded by other DNA sequences in this sample. CDR3 DNA sequence: TGCGCCAGCAGCTCCCAAAGACTAGCGGGGCAAGAGACCCAGTACTTC. Residues: CASSSQRLAGQETQYF. The chain carries TRBV5-1 and TRBJ2-5, with TRBD2 identical over 11 bases. CDR1 and CDR2 (germline): SGHRS, YFSETQ. The CDR3 is made up of 16 amino acids. V dropped 3 bases and J dropped 2; count of bases not matched to a gene: 6.

V and J are TRBV5-1 and TRBJ2-7; TRBD1 might be the D (5 bases). This CDR3 is built from 14 residues. The V gene lost 0 bases and the J gene lost 5 bases, with 12 bases spanning the gap. CDR1 and CDR2 (germline): SGHRS, YFSETQ. The CDR3 coding sequence is TGCGCCAGCAGCTTGGAAGGGGTCTCTAACGAGCAGTACTTC. It yields the protein CASSLEGVSNEQYF.

The chain has TRBV6-6 and TRBJ1-5, with D possibly being TRBD1 (6 bases). Germline CDR1 reads MNHNY; CDR2 reads SVGAGI (reference sequence). The V and J ends lost 0 bases and 6 bases respectively, with 12 bases between them. The CDR3 contains 15 residues. The CDR3 is CASSYSSDRFQPQHF. CDR3 DNA sequence: TGTGCCAGCAGTTACTCGTCCGACAGGTTTCAGCCCCAGCATTTT.

The V and J genes are TRBV9 and TRBJ1-3; D is unclear. The CDR3 has 12 amino acids. The V gene lost 4 bases and the J gene lost 4 bases, with 6 bases spanning the gap. Germline loops: CDR1 SGDLS, CDR2 YYNGEE. Here the CDR3 reads CASSLQGNTIYF. The CDR3, as DNA: TGTGCCAGCAGCCTCCAGGGAAACACCATATATTTT.

The chain recombines TRBV15 with TRBJ1-1, with TRBD1 as a possible D gene (5 bases). The CDR3 spans 15 residues. Germline lookup yields CDR1 LNHNV and CDR2 YYDKDF (reference sequence). The germline V and J ends were trimmed by 3 bases and 5 bases, with 16 bases remaining between them. In DNA form, the CDR3 reads TGTGCCACCAGCAGGGGGCGGGAGGTGGGAACTGAAGCTTTCTTT. Its translation is CATSRGREVGTEAFF.

This sequence joins TRBV6-5 and TRBJ2-5; possibly TRBD2 for D (6 bases). V lost 4 bases and J 5 bases, leaving 14 bases between the germline ends. CDR1 MNHEY and CDR2 SVGAGI come from the germline V gene. The CDR3 sequence is 14 residues long. The CDR3 coding sequence is TGTGCCAGCAGTTCCCGGAGGGCCGGGGAGACCCAGTACTTC. This encodes CASSSRRAGETQYF.

The V gene is TRBV2, the J gene TRBJ2-1; 8 nucleotides align to TRBD2. The junction had 2 bases not matched to a gene; V was cut back by 4 bases and J by 0 bases. Per germline, CDR1 SNHLY and CDR2 FYNNEI. The CDR3 loop spans 15 amino acids. CDR3 coding DNA: TGTGCCAGCAGTGGAAGCGGGAGCTCCTACAATGAGCAGTTCTTC. It is translated as CASSGSGSSYNEQFF.

The chain is built from TRBV13 and TRBJ2-5, with unresolved D. V shed 2 bases and J shed 4 bases, with 11 bases lying between them. The germline CDR1 and CDR2 sequences are PRHDT and FYEKMQ (reference sequence). The CDR3 runs 14 residues. The CDR3 reads CASSLQPTGETQYF. Here the CDR3 DNA reads TGTGCCAGCAGCTTACAGCCAACGGGAGAGACCCAGTACTTC.

This clone was observed a few times. The same CDR3 also results from other DNA sequences found in this sample. The chain combines TRBV27 with TRBJ1-6, with no clear D. This CDR3 comprises 15 residues. Germline V gene data show CDR1 as MNHEY and CDR2 as SMNVEV (reference sequence). Deletions cut 4 bases from V and 0 bases from J, with 7 bases between. CDR3 in DNA: TGTGCCAGCAGTTCCGGGAGCTCCTATAATTCACCCCTCCACTTT. Translated: CASSSGSSYNSPLHF.

The genes are TRBV30 and TRBJ1-2; tentatively, D is TRBD1 (5 bases). CDR3 length: 13 amino acids. Germline V gene lookup returns CDR1 GTSNPN and CDR2 SVGIG (reference sequence). V lost 0 bases, J lost 7 bases, and 12 bases lay in between. The CDR3 loop is CAWSVSGTVGYTF. The CDR3 DNA sequence: TGTGCCTGGAGTGTTTCCGGGACTGTTGGCTACACCTTC.

The rearrangement joins TRBV19 to TRBJ2-7; perhaps TRBD1 as D (6 bases). Trimming cost V 5 bases and J 3 bases, with 14 bases left between them. CDR3 length equals 14 residues. Germline V gene sequence: CDR1 LNHDA, CDR2 SQIVND (reference sequence). This CDR3 reads CASSDSGTNYEQYF. For the CDR3, the DNA is TGTGCCAGTAGTGACTCCGGGACAAACTACGAGCAGTACTTC.

V is TRBV3-1 (or the pseudogene TRBV3-2) and J is TRBJ2-1; 7 positions match TRBD2. Germline lookup yields CDR1 LGHDT and CDR2 YNNKEL (reference sequence). J was trimmed by 4 bases and V by 0 bases; bases with no gene match: 6. The CDR3 loop spans 16 amino acids. The CDR3 loop is CASSQDAGTKYNEQFF. The CDR3 DNA is TGTGCCAGCAGCCAAGATGCCGGGACTAAATACAATGAGCAGTTCTTC.

This rearrangement joins TRBV29-1 to TRBJ1-2; 7 positions match TRBD1. From germline, CDR1 is SQVTM and CDR2 ANQGSEA. The CDR3 loop spans 13 amino acids. V was clipped by 6 bases and J by 7 bases; unmatched bases: 11. CDR3 in DNA: TGCAGCGTGCTGAAAGAGGGGGCTATTGGCTACACCTTC. Translation gives CSVLKEGAIGYTF. The variable domain in full, with the rest retrieved from reference TRBV29-1 and TRBJ1-2, is SAVISQKPSRDICQRGTSLTIQCQVDSQVTMMFWYRQQPGQSLTLIATANQGSEATYESGFVIDKFPISRPNLTFSTLTVSNMSPEDSSIYLCSVLKEGAIGYTFGSGTRLTVV.

The V and J genes are TRBV5-1 and TRBJ2-3, with 11 positions matching TRBD2. CDR1 is SGHRS and CDR2 is YFSETQ in the germline V gene. The trim removed 4 bases at V and 6 bases at J, leaving 7 bases unmatched. This CDR3 comprises 15 residues. The CDR3 DNA reads TGCGCCAGCAGCCTTAGCGGGAGGGCGAGCGATACGCAGTATTTT. Translating gives CASSLSGRASDTQYF.

Here the CDR3 reads CAKQNSYEQYF. CDR3 DNA sequence: TGTGCCAAACAGAACTCCTACGAGCAGTACTTC. V usage is TRBV10-3 and J usage is TRBJ2-7, with D unresolved. The CDR3 consists of 11 residues. Trimming removed 10 bases from V and 0 bases from J, with 7 bases in between. Germline CDR1 reads ENHRY; CDR2 reads SYGVKD.

Concerning this clone itself: This same CDR3 is encoded by further DNA sequences in the sample. This chain uses TRBV5-8 with TRBJ1-1; 9 nucleotides align to TRBD1. This CDR3 is 15 amino acids long. Germline trimming cut 0 bases from V and 0 bases from J; bases unmatched to any gene: 0. Germline V CDR1 and CDR2: SGHTS, YDEGEE. Here the CDR3 reads CASSLGQGVNTEAFF. For the CDR3, the DNA is TGTGCCAGCAGCTTGGGACAGGGGGTGAACACTGAAGCTTTCTTT.

The J gene is TRBJ2-1, the V gene TRBV10-3; 10 nucleotides align to TRBD2. The CDR3 contains 14 residues. The germline V gene has CDR1 ENHRY and CDR2 SYGVKD. J gave up 6 bases and V 6 bases, and 5 bases lay outside the gene matches. CDR3 amino acids: CAISGASGGNEQFF. CDR3 nucleotide sequence: TGTGCCATCAGCGGGGCTAGCGGGGGCAATGAGCAGTTCTTC.

This chain joins TRBV19 and TRBJ2-1, with 7 bases identical to TRBD2. CDR3 length: 16 amino acids. Germline V gene data show CDR1 as LNHDA and CDR2 as SQIVND (reference sequence). The V gene end was trimmed by 8 bases and the J gene end by 3 bases; junction bases not matched to a gene: 13. The CDR3 protein is CASEKRGTTFYNEQFF. The CDR3 DNA sequence: TGTGCCAGTGAAAAGAGAGGGACTACCTTCTACAATGAGCAGTTCTTC.

The chain is built from TRBV11-3 and TRBJ2-3; D is possibly TRBD1 (6 bases). This CDR3 region has 15 residues. CDR1 is SGHNT, CDR2 YENEEA, per germline. The V gene lost 5 bases and the J gene lost 1 base, with 13 bases spanning the gap. The DNA of the CDR3 is TGTGCCAGCAGCCCCAGGGGAAAGGGCACAGATACGCAGTATTTT. Its translation: CASSPRGKGTDTQYF.

This clone was seen once. The chain carries TRBV7-2 and TRBJ2-5; D gene uncertain. Trimming cost V 1 base and J 5 bases, with 11 bases left between them. Germline CDR1 is SGHTA and CDR2 is FQGNSA. The CDR3 runs to 14 residues. The CDR3 loop is CASSLGAGRETQYF. The DNA of the CDR3 is TGTGCCAGCAGCTTAGGTGCAGGAAGGGAGACCCAGTACTTC.